A selection of T cell receptor beta chains follows, all from one sample in a study of OX40 agonist ivuxolimab in advanced cancers. The table came from immunoSEQ multiplex PCR; TCRdb's copy has only in-frame clones and leaves some out. Of fewer than 90,000 clones listed, roughly 88% are singletons. The sample here was CD4+ or CD8+ T cells sorted from blood, taken in a trial of the OX40 agonist ivuxolimab. These receptors were obtained from an adult with an advanced solid tumor such as melanoma, head and neck, liver or kidney cancer. CDR3s leave out the opening cysteine and the closing phenylalanine or tryptophan. Fields, in order: D gene, V gene, CDR3 length, CDR3 protein. The D gene is left open where the match is weak.

D: TRBD2
V: TRBV7-2
length: 13
CDR3: ASRTPSGRFYEQY

D: TRBD1
V: TRBV15
length: 21
CDR3: ATSRDLYLRGAGGDSSGNTIY

D: TRBD2
V: TRBV30
length: 13
CDR3: AWSVGLAGEVEQF

D: TRBD1
V: TRBV18
length: 12
CDR3: ASSQPGQVYGYT

D: .
V: TRBV6-1
length: 14
CDR3: ASSDHPRTGANVLT

D: .
V: TRBV4-1
length: 15
CDR3: ASSQDNVSGAKNIQY

D: .
V: TRBV6-5
length: 11
CDR3: ASSRGRSYEQY

D: .
V: TRBV11-2
length: 10
CDR3: ASSLGRGEQY

D: .
V: TRBV5-4
length: 13
CDR3: ASSSAGNRDQPQH

D: TRBD2
V: TRBV18
length: 11
CDR3: ASRSGTKETQY

D: .
V: TRBV29-1
length: 11
CDR3: SVEFRNTGELF

D: TRBD2
V: TRBV6-1
length: 11
CDR3: ASTTSGGYEQY

D: TRBD1
V: TRBV6-5
length: 12
CDR3: ASRINGDSYGYT

D: .
V: TRBV10-3
length: 13
CDR3: AISELQGGGTEAF

D: .
V: TRBV30
length: 11
CDR3: AWSNGFNQPQH

D: .
V: TRBV7-3
length: 11
CDR3: ASSLTRGETQY

D: .
V: TRBV5-1
length: 11
CDR3: ASSSSGTDTQY